This TCR beta chain was captured in a study of blood T cell repertoires in COVID-19. This clone was counted ten times or more. CDR3 length: 20 amino acids. CDR1 and CDR2 (germline): SGHVS, FNYEAQ. V shed 2 bases and J shed 5 bases, with 28 bases lying between them. Here immunoSEQ multiplex PCR was the method, and the copy in TCRdb shows in-frame clones only, minus some. The repertoire holds around 250,000 clones, with 85% to 90% as singletons. The chain links TRBV7-6 to TRBJ2-1, with a possible D match to TRBD1 (6 bases). Sequencing input: PBMCs or T cells enriched from blood (not recorded which). The receptor was derived from a man aged 50 to 60 who had been exposed to COVID-19. The CDR3 region has the DNA TGTGCCAGCAGCTTACGCATAGGGGACACCGGGACCGCCGCCAACAATGAGCAGTTCTTC. It translates to CASSLRIGDTGTAANNEQFF.